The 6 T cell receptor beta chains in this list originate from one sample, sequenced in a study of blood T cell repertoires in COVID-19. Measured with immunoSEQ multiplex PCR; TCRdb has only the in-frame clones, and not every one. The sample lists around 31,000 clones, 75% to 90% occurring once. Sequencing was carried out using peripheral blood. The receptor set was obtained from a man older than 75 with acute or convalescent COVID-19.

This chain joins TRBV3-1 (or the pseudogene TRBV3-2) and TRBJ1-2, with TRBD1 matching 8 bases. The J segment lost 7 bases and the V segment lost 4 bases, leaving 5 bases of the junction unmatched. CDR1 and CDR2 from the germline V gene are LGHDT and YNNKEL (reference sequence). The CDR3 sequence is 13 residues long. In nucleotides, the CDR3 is TGTGCCAGCAGCCGTGGACAGGGCGGTGGCTACACCTTC. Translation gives CASSRGQGGGYTF.

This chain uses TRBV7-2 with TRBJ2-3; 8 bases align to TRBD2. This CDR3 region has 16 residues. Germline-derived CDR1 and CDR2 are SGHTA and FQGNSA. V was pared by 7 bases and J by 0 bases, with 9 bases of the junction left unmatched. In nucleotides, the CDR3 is TGTGCCAGCACCCACCGGGGGGGACCTAGCACAGATACGCAGTATTTT. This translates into CASTHRGGPSTDTQYF.

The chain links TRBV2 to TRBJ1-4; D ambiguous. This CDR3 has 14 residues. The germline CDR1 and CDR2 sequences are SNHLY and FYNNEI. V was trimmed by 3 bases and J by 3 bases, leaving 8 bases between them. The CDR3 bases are TGTGCCAGCAGTGACGGGTTAGCTAATGAAAAACTGTTTTTT. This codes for CASSDGLANEKLFF.

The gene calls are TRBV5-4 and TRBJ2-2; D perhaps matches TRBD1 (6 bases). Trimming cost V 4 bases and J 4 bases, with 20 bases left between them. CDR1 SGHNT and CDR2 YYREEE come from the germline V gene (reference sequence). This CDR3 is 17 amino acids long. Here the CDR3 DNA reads TGTGCCAGCAGCACAGTCATGGGGACACGGGGCACCGGGGAGCTGTTTTTT. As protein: CASSTVMGTRGTGELFF. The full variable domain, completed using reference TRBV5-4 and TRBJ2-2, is ETGVTQSPTHLIKTRGQQVTLRCSSQSGHNTVSWYQQALGQGPQFIFQYYREEENGRGNFPPRFSGLQFPNYSSELNVNALELDDSALYLCASSTVMGTRGTGELFFGEGSRLTVL.

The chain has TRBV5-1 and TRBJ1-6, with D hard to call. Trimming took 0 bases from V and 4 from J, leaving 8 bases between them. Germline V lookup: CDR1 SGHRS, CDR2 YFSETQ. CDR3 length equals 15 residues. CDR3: CASSLAGGYNSPLHF. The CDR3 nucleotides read TGCGCCAGCAGCTTGGCCGGCGGATATAATTCACCCCTCCACTTT. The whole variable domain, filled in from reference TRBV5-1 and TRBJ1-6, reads KAGVTQTPRYLIKTRGQQVTLSCSPISGHRSVSWYQQTPGQGLQFLFEYFSETQRNKGNFPGRFSGRQFSNSRSEMNVSTLELGDSALYLCASSLAGGYNSPLHFGNGTRLTVT.

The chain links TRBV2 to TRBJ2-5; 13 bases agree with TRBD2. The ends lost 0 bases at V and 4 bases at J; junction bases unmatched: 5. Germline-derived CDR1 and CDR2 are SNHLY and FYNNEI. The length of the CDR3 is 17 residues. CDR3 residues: CASSEARLAGGSETQYF. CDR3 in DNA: TGTGCCAGCAGTGAAGCTCGACTAGCGGGGGGTTCAGAGACCCAGTACTTC.